This T cell receptor (beta chain) was found in a study of blood T cell repertoires in COVID-19 (TCRdb year 2020). Concerning the study at large: Collaborator samples came from the United States, Italy and Spain and covered acute and convalescent phases of COVID-19. The sample metadata nearly always contained a de-identified subject ID, COVID-19 status, age in years and sex. The dataset comprised deeply sampled blood TCRbeta repertoires from subjects exposed to, actively infected with, or recovered from COVID-19. Where available, HLA class I and class II types were obtained from metadata supplied by the sample provider rather than from assay-based typing. The prospective study material was composed of cDNA or gDNA derived from T cells, B-cell-depleted T cells, or PBMCs. The samples were drawn from the first 160 participants of the ongoing ImmuneRACE study and from some 1,300 subjects provided by 6 global collaborators. The repertoires were made available in a free public database intended to serve as a resource for research on the immune response to SARS-CoV-2. General study outcomes and caveats: The quantity of clinical and demographic metadata differed by source and by participant and was supplied without curation.

TCRbeta CDR3 regions were amplified from genomic DNA using the immunoSEQ Assay, a bias-controlled multiplex PCR. In the source study's methods: Nucleated cell counts per sample were estimated from amplification of reference gene primers within the assay. Sequence reads were collapsed and filtered to measure the absolute abundance of every unique TCRbeta CDR3 rearrangement. For each sample, productive Simpson clonality was calculated as the square root of Simpson's diversity index over productive rearrangements. The immuneACCESS repertoire file appears here via TCRdb, limited to in-frame rearrangements. These files lack a portion of the clones; in checked studies, under half of the deficit traces to unresolved V genes, and the cause of the others is not known. V and J calls and clone size are given by that table; D and trimming were obtained from the DNA. The sample has 100,000 or so clones on record, around four fifths of them singletons. 31% of the sample rests with the top ten.

Whole blood was collected in K2EDTA tubes by collaborating institutions according to the institutions' own protocols. For TCRbeta analysis, collaborator samples were shipped as frozen whole blood, as isolated PBMCs, or as DNA extracted from either sample type. This clone was detected a few times. Its antigen target is currently unknown. Base-call qualities are not available, and no considerably larger clone is one nucleotide away. From the cysteine through the phenylalanine, the CDR3 covers 15 amino acids. Just the 45-base CDR3 DNA is kept, in frame starting at base 1. V loses 4 bases at its end and J loses 5 bases; junction bases beyond the gene matches: 9. Reading the germline V gene gives CDR1 SGHTA and CDR2 FQGNSA.

This receptor was taken from a man between 70 and 80 years old with active or convalescent COVID-19. The sequence joins TRBV7-2 to TRBJ2-5; TRBD2 agrees with 8 junctional bases. Material for sequencing was peripheral blood. This receptor carries the CDR3 CASSSNGGELETQYF. The DNA sequence is given as TGTGCCAGCAGCTCCAACGGGGGGGAGTTGGAGACCCAGTACTTC.